A single sample gave rise to the 11 T cell receptor beta chains below, sequenced in a study of shared clonotypes between healthy human individuals. Method: immunoSEQ multiplex PCR; TCRdb's copy keeps in-frame clones and lacks some. Of some 2,500,000 clones in the sample, over 85% are singletons; the top ten hold 0.35% to 0.45%. Source material: naive CD4+ T cells from PBMCs. Subset of the sample: CD45RA+ positively selected. The source is a man aged 18 to 30 in good health. Some clones in this sample may be carry-over from other donors' samples.

V and J are TRBV7-2 and TRBJ1-2; 9 positions agree with TRBD1. The junction had 11 bases not matched to a gene; V was cut back by 5 bases and J by 10 bases. Per the germline V gene, CDR1 is SGHTA and CDR2 is FQGNSA. CDR3 length: 14 amino acids. CDR3 loop: CASSQDRGHGYYTF. The CDR3 DNA is TGTGCCAGCAGCCAGGACAGGGGACACGGCTACTACACCTTC.

V is TRBV5-1 and J is TRBJ2-7; TRBD1 matches 8 bases. V shed 1 base and J 2 bases; nucleotides not matched to a gene: 11. The CDR3 has 17 amino acids. The germline CDR1 and CDR2 sequences are SGHRS and YFSETQ. In nucleotides, the CDR3 is TGCGCCAGCAGCTTGCGAGGACAGGGTGGGGGCACCTACGAGCAGTACTTC. Translation gives CASSLRGQGGGTYEQYF.

This clone was detected once. This chain links TRBV7-2 with TRBJ2-2; 8 bases map to TRBD2. Germline CDR1 SGHTA, CDR2 FQGNSA. There are 15 residues in the CDR3. J lost 3 bases, V lost 3 bases, and 3 bases had no gene match. CDR3 bases: TGTGCCAGCAGCTTTAGCGGGATCCACACCGGGGAGCTGTTTTTT. Translating gives CASSFSGIHTGELFF.

The chain combines TRBV27 with TRBJ1-4; 9 bases map to TRBD1. The CDR3 is 14 residues long. V dropped 4 bases and J dropped 10; count of bases not matched to a gene: 7. CDR1 and CDR2 (germline): MNHEY, SMNVEV (reference sequence). The CDR3 reads CASSSGQGIGKLFF. For the CDR3, the DNA is TGTGCCAGCAGTTCGGGACAGGGTATCGGAAAACTGTTTTTT.

This clone has a single count. This chain joins TRBV2 and TRBJ2-2; a possible D gene is TRBD1 (6 bases). This CDR3 has 16 residues. The ends were cut back, 8 bases at V and 6 bases at J, with 22 bases in the middle. Germline V gene lookup returns CDR1 SNHLY and CDR2 FYNNEI. CDR3 DNA: TGTGCCAGCCACAGTGTCGGAGCAGGGGCGGCCGGGGAGCTGTTTTTT. Translated: CASHSVGAGAAGELFF. The full variable domain, its missing parts supplied by reference TRBV2 and TRBJ2-2, is EPEVTQTPSHQVTQMGQEVILRCVPISNHLYFYWYRQILGQKVEFLVSFYNNEISEKSEIFDDQFSVERPDGSNFTLKIRSTKLEDSAMYFCASHSVGAGAAGELFFGEGSRLTVL.

The chain joins TRBV6-1 to TRBJ2-7; D is undetermined. Per the germline V gene, CDR1 is MNHNS and CDR2 is SASEGT. The CDR3 is 14 amino acids. V lost 2 bases and J 2 bases, leaving 10 bases between the germline ends. In nucleotides, the CDR3 is TGTGCCAGCAGTGAAAGTATCGCCCCCTACGAGCAGTACTTC. Translated: CASSESIAPYEQYF.

The CDR3 nucleotides read TGCGCCAGCAGCCATGGACTAGCGGATGACACAGATACGCAGTATTTT. It is translated as CASSHGLADDTDTQYF. The chain is built from TRBV5-1 and TRBJ2-3, with 10 bases lining up with TRBD2. J lost 2 bases, V lost 4 bases, and 7 bases had no gene match. Germline V gene sequence: CDR1 SGHRS, CDR2 YFSETQ. The CDR3 loop spans 16 amino acids.

J is TRBJ2-3 and V is TRBV9; no firm D call. Germline V gives CDR1 SGDLS, CDR2 YYNGEE. Trimming took off 0 bases at V and 2 bases at J, with 13 bases between the two ends. The CDR3 loop spans 16 amino acids. CDR3 sequence: CASSVVGPPVTDTQYF. The CDR3 bases are TGTGCCAGCAGCGTAGTCGGCCCTCCCGTCACAGATACGCAGTATTTT.

The chain is built from TRBV28 and TRBJ1-4, with 10 bases aligning to TRBD1. The V segment lost 4 bases and the J segment 7 bases; nucleotides outside the gene matches: 6. CDR1 MDHEN and CDR2 SYDVKM come from the germline V gene. This CDR3 contains 15 residues. The CDR3 nucleotides read TGTGCCAGCAGTTCCGGACAGGGGGGAGGTGAAAAACTGTTTTTT. Translated: CASSSGQGGGEKLFF.

This rearrangement joins TRBV27 to TRBJ2-1; 8 bases are shared with TRBD1. Germline-derived CDR1 and CDR2 are MNHEY and SMNVEV (reference sequence). The CDR3 has 15 residues. The J segment lost 2 bases and the V segment lost 10 bases, leaving 10 bases of the junction unmatched. Written as DNA, the CDR3 is TGTGCCACCCAACAGGGGGGCGGGACCTACAATGAGCAGTTCTTC. Its translation: CATQQGGGTYNEQFF.

A note on this clone: Other DNA sequences in this sample translate to the same CDR3. The chain recombines TRBV5-4 with TRBJ2-7, with 7 bases aligning to TRBD1. Trimming at V came to 3 bases and at J to 2 bases, leaving 8 bases not matched to a gene. There are 15 residues in the CDR3. Per germline, CDR1 SGHNT and CDR2 YYREEE (reference sequence). CDR3 DNA: TGTGCCAGCAGCTCCAACCGGGACAGAACCTACGAGCAGTACTTC. This encodes CASSSNRDRTYEQYF.